A selection of T cell receptor beta chains follows, all from one sample in a study of blood T cell repertoires in COVID-19. Sequenced by immunoSEQ multiplex PCR; TCRdb stores in-frame clones only, minus some. The sample yields 110,000 or so clones, about four fifths seen once. The sequencing sample was made of peripheral blood. The origin of the receptors is a woman in her 70s with acute or convalescent COVID-19. CDR3s include the opening cysteine and the closing phenylalanine or tryptophan. D genes are given only for firm matches. Some rows have no size entry. The others give once, few or many, or a class for an expanded clone.

D gene	J gene	V gene	clone size	CDR3 protein	CDR3 DNA
TRBD1	TRBJ2-2	TRBV4-3	.	CASSQDGWTGPTTGELFF	TGCGCCAGCAGCCAAGACGGGTGGACAGGGCCAACCACCGGGGAGCTGTTTTTT
.	TRBJ1-1	TRBV20-1	.	CSAREAGAAFF	TGCAGTGCTAGAGAGGCTGGGGCAGCTTTCTTT
TRBD1	TRBJ2-7	TRBV5-5	.	CASSLGRTGRTYEQYF	TGTGCCAGCAGCTTGGGGAGGACAGGGCGAACCTACGAGCAGTACTTC
.	TRBJ2-7	TRBV5-6	few	CASSSAAEEQYF	TGTGCCAGCAGCTCGGCCGCGGAAGAGCAGTACTTC
.	TRBJ1-4	TRBV7-9	once	CASTLPGVRGEKLFF	TGTGCCAGCACCCTACCAGGTGTTAGGGGTGAAAAACTGTTTTTT
TRBD1	TRBJ2-5	TRBV6-2/TRBV6-3	.	CASSSGGVLKTQYF	TGTGCCAGCAGTTCAGGGGGCGTTTTAAAGACCCAGTACTTC
TRBD1	TRBJ2-7	TRBV6-2/TRBV6-3	.	CASSQRGQGSYEQYF	TGTGCCAGCAGCCAAAGGGGACAGGGCTCCTACGAGCAGTACTTC
TRBD2	TRBJ2-3	TRBV6-2/TRBV6-3	.	CASSYGGLAGGRTDTQYF	TGTGCCAGCAGTTACGGTGGCCTAGCGGGGGGCCGCACAGATACGCAGTATTTT
.	TRBJ1-6	TRBV28	.	CASSYVQENSPLHF	TGTGCCAGCAGTTACGTGCAGGAAAATTCACCCCTCCACTTT
.	TRBJ2-1	TRBV9	.	CASSVGGSGYNEQFF	TGTGCCAGCAGCGTAGGTGGTTCGGGATACAATGAGCAGTTCTTC
.	TRBJ1-5	TRBV27	.	CASSLNRDSNQPQHF	TGTGCCAGCAGTTTAAACAGGGACAGCAATCAGCCCCAGCATTTT
TRBD2	TRBJ2-3	TRBV5-4	.	CASSLGLAGQADTQYF	TGTGCCAGCAGCTTGGGACTAGCGGGGCAGGCAGATACGCAGTATTTT
.	TRBJ2-5	TRBV6-5	.	CASSYSGTQYF	TGTGCCAGCAGTTACAGCGGGACCCAGTACTTC
.	TRBJ2-1	TRBV6-2/TRBV6-3	.	CASSYSRTYNEQFF	TGTGCCAGCAGTTACTCGAGGACCTACAATGAGCAGTTCTTC
TRBD1	TRBJ1-2	TRBV27	.	CASSKDRADYGYTF	TGTGCCAGCAGTAAGGACAGGGCCGACTATGGCTACACCTTC
.	TRBJ1-5	TRBV6-1	.	CASSDQGRLGPQHF	TGTGCCAGCAGTGACCAGGGGCGCCTCGGGCCCCAGCATTTT
TRBD1	TRBJ2-4	TRBV19	.	CASRDRGNIQYF	TGTGCCAGCAGGGACAGGGGGAACATTCAGTACTTC